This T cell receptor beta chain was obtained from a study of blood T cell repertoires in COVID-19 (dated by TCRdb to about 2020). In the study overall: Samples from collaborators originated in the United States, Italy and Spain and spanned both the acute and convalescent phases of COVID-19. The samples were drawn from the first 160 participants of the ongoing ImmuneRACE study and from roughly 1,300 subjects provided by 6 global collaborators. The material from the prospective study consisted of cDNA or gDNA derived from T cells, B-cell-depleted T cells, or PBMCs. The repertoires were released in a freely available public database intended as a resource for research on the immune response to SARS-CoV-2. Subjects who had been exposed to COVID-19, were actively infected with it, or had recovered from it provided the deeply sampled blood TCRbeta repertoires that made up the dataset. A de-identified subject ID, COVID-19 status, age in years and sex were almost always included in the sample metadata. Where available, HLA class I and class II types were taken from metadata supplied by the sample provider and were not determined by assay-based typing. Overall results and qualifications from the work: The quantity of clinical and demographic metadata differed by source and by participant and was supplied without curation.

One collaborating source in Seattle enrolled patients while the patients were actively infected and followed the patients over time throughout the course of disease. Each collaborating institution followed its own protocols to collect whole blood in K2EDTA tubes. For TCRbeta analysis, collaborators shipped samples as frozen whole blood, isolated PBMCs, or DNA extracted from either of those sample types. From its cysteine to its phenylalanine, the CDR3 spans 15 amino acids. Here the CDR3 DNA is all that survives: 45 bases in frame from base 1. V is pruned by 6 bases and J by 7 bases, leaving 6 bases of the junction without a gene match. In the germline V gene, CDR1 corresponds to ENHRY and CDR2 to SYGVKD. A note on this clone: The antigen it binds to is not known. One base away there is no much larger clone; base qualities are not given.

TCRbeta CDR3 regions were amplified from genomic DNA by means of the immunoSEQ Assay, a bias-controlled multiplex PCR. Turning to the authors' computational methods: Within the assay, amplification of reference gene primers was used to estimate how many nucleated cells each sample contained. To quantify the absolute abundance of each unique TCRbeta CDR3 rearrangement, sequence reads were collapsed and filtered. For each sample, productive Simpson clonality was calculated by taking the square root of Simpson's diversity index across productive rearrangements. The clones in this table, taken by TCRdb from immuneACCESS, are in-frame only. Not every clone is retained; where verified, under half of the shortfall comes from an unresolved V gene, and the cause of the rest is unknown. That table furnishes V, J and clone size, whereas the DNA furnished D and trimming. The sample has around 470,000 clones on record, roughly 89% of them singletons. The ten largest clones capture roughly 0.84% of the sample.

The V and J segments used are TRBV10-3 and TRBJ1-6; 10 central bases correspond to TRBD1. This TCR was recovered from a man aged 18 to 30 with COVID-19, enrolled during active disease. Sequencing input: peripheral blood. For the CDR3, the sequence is CAIRGTGESNSPLHF. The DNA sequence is TGTGCCATCAGGGGGACAGGGGAAAGCAATTCACCCCTCCACTTT.